The rows below give T cell receptor beta chains drawn from one sample of a study of blood T cells in healthy people across ages. MiXCR was run by TCRdb on the 5' RACE reads, yielding one entry per CDR3 protein. The data hold roughly 1.7 million distinct CDR3 sequences, with 34% observed a single time. Specimen: blood. The receptors were gathered from a woman aged 30 to 39 in good health. CDR3s include the opening cysteine and the closing phenylalanine or tryptophan. The D gene is left open where the match is weak. Part of the rows lack a size; the others show once, few, many or a class for expanded clones.

TRBV4-2	few	TRBJ2-2	-	CASSQDGGRTGELFF	TGTGCCAGCAGCCAAGATGGGGGGCGGACCGGGGAGCTGTTTTTT
TRBV28	-	TRBJ1-2	-	CASSPYREVGYTF	TGTGCCAGCAGCCCCTACCGGGAGGTTGGCTACACCTTC
TRBV27	few	TRBJ1-5	-	CASSFLGSQANQPQHF	TGTGCCAGCAGTTTTCTTGGATCACAGGCAAATCAGCCCCAGCATTTT
TRBV28	-	TRBJ2-7	TRBD1	CASSPTRQGVYEQYF	TGTGCCAGCAGTCCCACCCGACAGGGGGTCTACGAGCAGTACTTC
TRBV7-9	few	TRBJ2-1	TRBD1	CASSLGDRGNDEQFF	TGTGCCAGCAGCTTAGGGGACAGGGGTAATGATGAGCAGTTCTTC
TRBV6-6	-	TRBJ2-5	TRBD1	CASEQGGLGETQYF	TGTGCATCGGAACAGGGGGGTTTGGGAGAGACCCAGTACTTC
TRBV27	-	TRBJ2-7	TRBD1	CASSPSSGTVLYEQYF	TGTGCCAGCAGTCCATCGTCAGGGACAGTTCTCTACGAGCAGTACTTC
TRBV7-9	-	TRBJ1-1	TRBD1	CASSWYRGSGNTEAFF	TGTGCCAGCAGCTGGTACAGGGGGTCGGGGAATACTGAAGCTTTCTTT
TRBV9	-	TRBJ2-3	-	CASSFQDSGLDTQYF	TGTGCCAGCAGCTTCCAGGACAGCGGACTGGATACGCAGTATTTT
TRBV6-2/TRBV6-3	few	TRBJ2-1	TRBD2	CASSYSRREGYNEQFF	TGTGCCAGCAGTTACTCGAGACGGGAGGGGTACAATGAGCAGTTCTTC
TRBV4-1	few	TRBJ1-2	-	CASSQPGRHRSNYGYTF	TGCGCCAGCAGCCAACCGGGACGGCACCGATCTAACTATGGCTACACCTTC
TRBV5-4	few	TRBJ2-7	-	CASSLEGTGSYEQYF	TGTGCCAGCAGCTTGGAAGGGACTGGATCCTACGAGCAGTACTTC
TRBV6-2/TRBV6-3	-	TRBJ1-2	-	CASSYAAGSYGYTF	TGTGCCAGCAGTTACGCCGCAGGGAGCTATGGCTACACCTTC
TRBV20-1	-	TRBJ2-7	TRBD2	CSAPKGLYNEQYF	TGCAGTGCTCCTAAGGGACTATACAATGAGCAGTACTTC
TRBV5-6	-	TRBJ2-3	-	CASSLVLGTGGTDTQYF	TGTGCCAGCAGCCTGGTGCTAGGGACTGGAGGTACAGATACGCAGTATTTT
TRBV20-1	-	TRBJ2-4	TRBD2	CSAWASGPRRSKSIQYF	TGCAGTGCTTGGGCTAGCGGCCCCCGAAGGTCCAAAAGCATTCAGTACTTC
TRBV7-2	-	TRBJ2-1	TRBD2	CASSIERGQQFF	TGTGCCAGCAGCATAGAGCGGGGCCAGCAGTTCTTC
TRBV5-1	-	TRBJ2-1	-	CASSLGGAKSFPPHNEQFF	TGCGCCAGCAGCTTGGGAGGAGCTAAGTCTTTCCCACCTCACAATGAGCAGTTCTTC
TRBV20-1	-	TRBJ2-7	-	CSASNSAYEQYF	TGCAGTGCTTCAAACAGCGCCTACGAGCAGTACTTC
TRBV12-3/TRBV12-4	few	TRBJ2-5	-	CASSLAPGAETQYF	TGTGCCAGCAGTTTAGCCCCAGGGGCAGAGACCCAGTACTTC
TRBV20-1	-	TRBJ1-1	-	CSATSTDWNTEAFF	TGCAGTGCTACCTCGACAGATTGGAACACTGAAGCTTTCTTT
TRBV20-1	-	TRBJ2-1	-	CSAIKNNEQFF	TGCAGTGCTATTAAGAATAATGAGCAGTTCTTC
TRBV29-1	-	TRBJ1-1	TRBD1	CSAFRGGTEAFF	TGCAGCGCCTTCAGGGGGGGCACTGAAGCTTTCTTT
TRBV7-2	-	TRBJ2-3	-	CASSLGVIWSLGERTDAQYF	TGTGCCAGCAGCTTAGGAGTCATATGGTCTCTCGGGGAACGCACAGATGCGCAGTATTTT
TRBV15	once	TRBJ1-5	TRBD1	CATSSRQGGRPQHF	TGTGCCACCAGCAGCAGACAGGGGGGACGGCCCCAGCATTTT
TRBV27	-	TRBJ2-3	-	CACSFLGTEGPDTQYF	TGTGCCTGCAGTTTCTTGGGGACGGAAGGGCCAGATACGCAGTATTTT
TRBV20-1	few	TRBJ2-7	-	CSVPSYEQYF	TGCAGTGTTCCTTCCTACGAGCAGTACTTC
TRBV2	few	TRBJ2-6	-	CASSAALRAAGSRLADVLTF	TGTGCCAGCAGTGCGGCCCTCAGAGCCGCAGGGTCCCGACTCGCCGACGTCCTGACTTTC
TRBV7-2	few	TRBJ2-7	-	CASSQGGTVYEQYF	TGTGCCAGCAGCCAGGGGGGGACCGTCTACGAGCAGTACTTC
TRBV7-3	many	TRBJ1-5	-	CASSGYSNQPQHF	TGTGCCAGCAGCGGGTATAGCAATCAGCCCCAGCATTTT
TRBV5-1	-	TRBJ2-3	TRBD2	CASSFLLAGASDTQYF	TGCGCCAGCAGCTTCTTACTAGCGGGAGCCTCAGATACGCAGTATTTT
TRBV20-1	few	TRBJ2-3	-	CSATDGLSHTQYF	TGCAGTGCGACGGACGGGTTATCCCATACGCAGTATTTT
TRBV15	few	TRBJ2-7	TRBD2	CATSREVGQRGSYEQYF	TGTGCCACCAGCAGAGAAGTTGGCCAGCGGGGGTCCTACGAGCAGTACTTC
TRBV4-1	-	TRBJ1-3	-	CASSQDLRGTGNTIYF	TGCGCCAGCAGCCAAGATCTTCGGGGGACTGGAAACACCATATATTTT
TRBV7-6	-	TRBJ2-7	-	CASSLRLATSYEQYF	TGTGCCAGCAGCTTAAGGCTTGCCACCTCCTACGAGCAGTACTTC
TRBV20-1	few	TRBJ2-1	TRBD2	CSARTSGRPLNEQFF	TGCAGTGCTAGGACTAGCGGGAGGCCCCTCAATGAGCAGTTCTTC
TRBV20-1	-	TRBJ2-1	TRBD2	CSARWLAGEERSNEQFF	TGCAGTGCTAGATGGCTAGCGGGAGAGGAGCGGAGCAATGAGCAGTTCTTC